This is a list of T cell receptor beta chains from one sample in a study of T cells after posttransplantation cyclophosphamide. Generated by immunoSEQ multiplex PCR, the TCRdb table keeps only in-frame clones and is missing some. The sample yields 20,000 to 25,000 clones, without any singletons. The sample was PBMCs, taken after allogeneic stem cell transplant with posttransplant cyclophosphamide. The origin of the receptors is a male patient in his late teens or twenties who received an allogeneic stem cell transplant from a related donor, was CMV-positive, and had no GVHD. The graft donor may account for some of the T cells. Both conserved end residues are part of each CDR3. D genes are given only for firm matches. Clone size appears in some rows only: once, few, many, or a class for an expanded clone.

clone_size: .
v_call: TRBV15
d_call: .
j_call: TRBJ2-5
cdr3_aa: CATSAGTVQETQYF
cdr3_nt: TGTGCCACCAGCGCCGGGACTGTCCAAGAGACCCAGTACTTC

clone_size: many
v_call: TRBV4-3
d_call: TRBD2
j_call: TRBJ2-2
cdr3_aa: CASSQDRTSGETGELFF
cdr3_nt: TGCGCCAGCAGCCAAGATCGGACTAGCGGTGAGACCGGGGAGCTGTTTTTT

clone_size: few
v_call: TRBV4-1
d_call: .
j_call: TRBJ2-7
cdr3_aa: CASSQKYSGSYEQYF
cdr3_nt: TGCGCCAGCAGCCAAAAGTATAGCGGCTCCTACGAGCAGTACTTC

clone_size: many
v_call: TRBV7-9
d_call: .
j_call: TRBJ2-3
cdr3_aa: CASSLLGLWAQYF
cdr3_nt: TGTGCCAGCAGCTTACTAGGACTGTGGGCGCAGTATTTT

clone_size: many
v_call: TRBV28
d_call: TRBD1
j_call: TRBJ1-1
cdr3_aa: CASSRQGFDTEAFF
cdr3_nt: TGTGCCAGCAGTCGACAGGGGTTTGACACTGAAGCTTTCTTT

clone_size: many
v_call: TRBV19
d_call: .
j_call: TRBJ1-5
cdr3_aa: CASSPGPGLTQHF
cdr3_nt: TGTGCCAGTAGTCCCGGGCCGGGGTTGACCCAGCATTTT

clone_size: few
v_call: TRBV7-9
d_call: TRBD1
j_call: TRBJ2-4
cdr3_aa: CASTLSLSGTGGSIQYF
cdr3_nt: TGTGCCAGCACCCTTTCTCTGTCCGGGACAGGAGGAAGCATTCAGTACTTC

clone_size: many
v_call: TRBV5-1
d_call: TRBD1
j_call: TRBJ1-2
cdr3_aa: CASSLSARTGRNYGYTF
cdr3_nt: TGCGCCAGCAGCTTGAGTGCCAGGACAGGGCGGAACTATGGCTACACCTTC

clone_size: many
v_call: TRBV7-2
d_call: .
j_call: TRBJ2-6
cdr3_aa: CASSSFPRGPSGANVLTF
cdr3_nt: TGTGCCAGCAGCTCCTTCCCCAGGGGCCCCTCTGGGGCCAACGTCCTGACTTTC

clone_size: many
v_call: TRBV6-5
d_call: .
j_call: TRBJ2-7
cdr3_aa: CASSYAGLGAYEQYF
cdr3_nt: TGTGCCAGCAGTTACGCGGGACTCGGCGCCTACGAGCAGTACTTC

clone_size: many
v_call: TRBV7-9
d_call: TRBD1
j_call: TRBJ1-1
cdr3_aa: CASSLPGTGKVEAFF
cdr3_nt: TGTGCCAGCAGCCTGCCCGGGACAGGCAAAGTCGAGGCTTTCTTT

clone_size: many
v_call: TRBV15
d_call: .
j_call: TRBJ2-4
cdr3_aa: CATSSVRGGLAKNIQYF
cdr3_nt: TGTGCCACCAGCAGTGTTAGGGGTGGGCTAGCCAAAAACATTCAGTACTTC

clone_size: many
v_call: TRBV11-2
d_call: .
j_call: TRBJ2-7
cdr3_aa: CASSGITYEQYF
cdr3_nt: TGTGCCAGCTCAGGGATTACCTACGAGCAGTACTTC

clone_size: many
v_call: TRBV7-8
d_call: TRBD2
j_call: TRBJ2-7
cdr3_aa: CASSLDRTSGRNYEQYF
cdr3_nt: TGTGCCAGCAGCTTAGACCGAACTAGCGGGAGGAACTACGAGCAGTACTTC

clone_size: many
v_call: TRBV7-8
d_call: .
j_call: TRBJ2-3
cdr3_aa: CASSSPTRSSTDTQYF
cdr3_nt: TGTGCCAGCAGCTCCCCGACACGATCTAGCACAGATACGCAGTATTTT

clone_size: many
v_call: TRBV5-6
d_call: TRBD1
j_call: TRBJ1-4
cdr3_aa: CASRSGTGGGNEKLFF
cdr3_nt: TGTGCCAGCAGAAGTGGGACAGGAGGGGGGAATGAAAAACTGTTTTTT

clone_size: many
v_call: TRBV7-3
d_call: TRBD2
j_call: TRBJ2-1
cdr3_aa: CASSATSGGPPPYNEQFF
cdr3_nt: TGTGCCAGCAGCGCGACTAGCGGGGGGCCCCCTCCCTACAATGAGCAGTTCTTC

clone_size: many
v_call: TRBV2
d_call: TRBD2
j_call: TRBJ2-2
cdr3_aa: CASRPGTSGLTGELFF
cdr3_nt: TGTGCCAGCAGGCCCGGGACTAGCGGGCTCACCGGGGAGCTGTTTTTT

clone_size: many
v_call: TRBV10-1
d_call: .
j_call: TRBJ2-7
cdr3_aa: CASSDHGTLSSYEQYF
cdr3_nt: TGCGCCAGCAGTGATCACGGGACTCTAAGCTCCTACGAGCAGTACTTC

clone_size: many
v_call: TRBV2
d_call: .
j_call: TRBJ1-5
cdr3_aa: CASSEFQGWQPQHF
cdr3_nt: TGTGCCAGCAGTGAATTCCAGGGGTGGCAGCCCCAGCATTTT

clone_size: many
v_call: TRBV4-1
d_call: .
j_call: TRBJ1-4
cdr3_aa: CASSRPDRNEKLFF
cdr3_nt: TGCGCCAGCAGCCGCCCGGACAGAAATGAAAAACTGTTTTTT

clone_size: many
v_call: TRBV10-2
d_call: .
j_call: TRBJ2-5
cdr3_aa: CASSGPGEVQETQYF
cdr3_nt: TGCGCCAGCAGTGGTCCCGGCGAGGTACAAGAGACCCAGTACTTC

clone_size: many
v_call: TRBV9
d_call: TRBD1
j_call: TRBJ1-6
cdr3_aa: CASSPLGTGESPLHF
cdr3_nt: TGTGCCAGCAGCCCCTTGGGGACAGGGGAATCACCCCTCCACTTT

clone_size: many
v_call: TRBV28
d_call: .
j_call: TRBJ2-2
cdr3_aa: CASSLRNTGELFF
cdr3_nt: TGTGCCAGCAGTTTGAGGAACACCGGGGAGCTGTTTTTT

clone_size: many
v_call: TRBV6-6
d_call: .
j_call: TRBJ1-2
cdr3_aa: CASSYTGGIHLYGYTF
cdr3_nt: TGTGCCAGCAGTTATACTGGGGGGATTCACCTCTATGGCTACACCTTC

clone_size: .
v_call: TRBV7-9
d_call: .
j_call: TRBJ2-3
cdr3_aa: CASSFYGGKDTQYF
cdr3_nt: TGTGCCAGCAGCTTTTATGGGGGGAAAGATACGCAGTATTTT

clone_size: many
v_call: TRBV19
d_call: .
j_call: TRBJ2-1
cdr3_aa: CARPGWNEQFF
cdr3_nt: TGTGCCAGGCCAGGATGGAATGAGCAGTTCTTC

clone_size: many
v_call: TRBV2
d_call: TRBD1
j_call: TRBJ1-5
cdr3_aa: CASSTQGEGNQPQHF
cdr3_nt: TGTGCCAGCAGCACACAGGGGGAGGGCAATCAGCCCCAGCATTTT

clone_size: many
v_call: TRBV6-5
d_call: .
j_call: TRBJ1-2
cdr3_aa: CASSRTDNYGYTF
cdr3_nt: TGTGCCAGCAGTCGAACAGATAACTATGGCTACACCTTC

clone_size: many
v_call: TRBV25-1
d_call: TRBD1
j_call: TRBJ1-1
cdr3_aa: CASSIQGDTEAFF
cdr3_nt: TGTGCCAGCAGTATACAGGGGGACACTGAAGCTTTCTTT

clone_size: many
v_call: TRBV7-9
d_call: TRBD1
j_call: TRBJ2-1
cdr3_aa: CASSTRGPDEQFF
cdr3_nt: TGTGCCAGCAGCACCAGGGGGCCTGATGAGCAGTTCTTC

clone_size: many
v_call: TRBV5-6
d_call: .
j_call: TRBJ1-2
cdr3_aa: CASKGGIYGYTF
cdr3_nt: TGTGCCAGCAAGGGAGGAATCTATGGCTACACCTTC

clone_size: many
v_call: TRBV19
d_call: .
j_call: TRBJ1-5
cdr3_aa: CATIPGKGNQPQHF
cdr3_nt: TGTGCCACTATCCCAGGGAAGGGCAATCAGCCCCAGCATTTT

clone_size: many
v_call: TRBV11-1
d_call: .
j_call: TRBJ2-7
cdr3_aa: CASSLIRDREQYF
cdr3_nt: TGTGCCAGCAGCCTGATCCGGGATAGGGAGCAGTACTTC

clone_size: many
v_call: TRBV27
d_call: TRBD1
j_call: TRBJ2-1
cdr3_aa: CASSPQTGLLVHEQFF
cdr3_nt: TGTGCCAGCAGTCCACAGACAGGGCTTCTCGTCCATGAGCAGTTCTTC

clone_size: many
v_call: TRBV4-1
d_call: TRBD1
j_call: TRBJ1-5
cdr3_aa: CASSQLGDSWNQPQHF
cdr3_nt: TGCGCCAGCAGCCAACTAGGGGACAGTTGGAATCAGCCCCAGCATTTT

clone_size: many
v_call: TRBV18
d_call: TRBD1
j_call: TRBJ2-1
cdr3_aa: CASSLLRTGGYNEQFF
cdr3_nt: TGTGCCAGCTCACTCCTCCGGACAGGGGGTTACAATGAGCAGTTCTTC

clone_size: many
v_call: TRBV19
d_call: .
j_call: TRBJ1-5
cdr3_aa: CASSIDPGLNQPQHF
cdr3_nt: TGTGCCAGTAGTATAGACCCGGGACTTAATCAGCCCCAGCATTTT

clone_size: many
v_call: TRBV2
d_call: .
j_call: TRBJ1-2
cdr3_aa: CASSETGDNYGYTF
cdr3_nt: TGTGCCAGCAGTGAAACCGGGGATAACTATGGCTACACCTTC

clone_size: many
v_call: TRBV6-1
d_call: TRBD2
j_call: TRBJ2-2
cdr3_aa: CASSALAGGPGTGELFF
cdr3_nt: TGTGCCAGCAGTGCCCTAGCGGGGGGGCCGGGCACCGGGGAGCTGTTTTTT

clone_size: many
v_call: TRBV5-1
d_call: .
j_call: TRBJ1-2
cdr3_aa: CASSFSRGVDYGYTF
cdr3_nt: TGCGCCAGCAGCTTCTCCAGGGGAGTGGACTATGGCTACACCTTC

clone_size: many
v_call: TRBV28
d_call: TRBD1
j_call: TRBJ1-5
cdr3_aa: CASIPLNRGGNQPQHF
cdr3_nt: TGTGCCAGCATTCCCCTGAACAGGGGTGGCAATCAGCCCCAGCATTTT

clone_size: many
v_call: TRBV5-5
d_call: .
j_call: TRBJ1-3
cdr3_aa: CASSLTSRTVLSGNTIYF
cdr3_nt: TGTGCCAGCAGCTTGACTTCCCGGACAGTCCTCTCTGGAAACACCATATATTTT

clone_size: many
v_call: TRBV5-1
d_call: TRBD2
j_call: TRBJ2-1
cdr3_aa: CASSSGKGLAGGPSYNEQFF
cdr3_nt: TGCGCCAGCAGCTCCGGGAAAGGACTAGCGGGAGGCCCGTCCTACAATGAGCAGTTCTTC

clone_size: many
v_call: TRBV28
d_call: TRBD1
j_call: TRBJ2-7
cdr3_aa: CASSLTQGRDEQYF
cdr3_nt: TGTGCCAGCAGCCTTACACAGGGGAGAGACGAGCAGTACTTC

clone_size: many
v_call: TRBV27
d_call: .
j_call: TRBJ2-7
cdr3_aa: CASSLSSGTGYEQYF
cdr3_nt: TGTGCCAGCAGTTTATCGTCAGGGACTGGCTACGAGCAGTACTTC

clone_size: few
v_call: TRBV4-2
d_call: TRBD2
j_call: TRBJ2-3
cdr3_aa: CASSPRASGGITDTQYF
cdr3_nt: TGTGCCAGCAGCCCAAGAGCTAGCGGGGGGATAACAGATACGCAGTATTTT

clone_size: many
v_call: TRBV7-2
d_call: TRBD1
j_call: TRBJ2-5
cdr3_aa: CASSLGDRDQETQYF
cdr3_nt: TGTGCCAGCAGCCTTGGGGACAGGGACCAAGAGACCCAGTACTTC

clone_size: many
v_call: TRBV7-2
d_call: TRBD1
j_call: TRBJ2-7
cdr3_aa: CASSLDRTGFYEQYF
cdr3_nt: TGTGCCAGCAGCTTAGACAGGACAGGCTTCTACGAGCAGTACTTC

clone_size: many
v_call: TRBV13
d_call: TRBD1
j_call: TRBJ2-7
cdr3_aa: CASSLAQGSSYEQYF
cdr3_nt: TGTGCCAGCAGCTTAGCACAGGGGAGCTCCTACGAGCAGTACTTC

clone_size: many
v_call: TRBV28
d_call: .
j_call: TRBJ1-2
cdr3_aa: CASSLTPGANYGYTF
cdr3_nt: TGTGCCAGCAGTTTAACGCCAGGGGCTAACTATGGCTACACCTTC

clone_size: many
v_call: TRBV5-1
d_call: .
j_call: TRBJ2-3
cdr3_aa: CASSSIPEDTQYF
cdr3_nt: TGCGCCAGCAGCTCCATCCCTGAGGATACGCAGTATTTT

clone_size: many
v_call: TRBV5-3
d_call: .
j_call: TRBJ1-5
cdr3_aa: CARSRDNQPQHF
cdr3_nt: TGTGCCAGAAGCCGGGACAATCAGCCCCAGCATTTT